The T cell receptor beta chain described here comes from a study of CD8+ T cells in alopecia areata. The V gene's germline CDR1 is SGHTA and CDR2 FQGTGA. V lost 3 bases, J lost 5 bases, and 14 bases lay in between. CDR3 size: 15 residues. Cell sorting was applied to PBMCs, and CD4+ and CD8+ T cells were collected. This clone was detected only a few times. It was cDNA, reverse transcribed from extracted RNA, that served as the sequencing template. The data were produced by immunoSEQ multiplex PCR, yet TCRdb's version contains in-frame clones alone and is incomplete. The table lists around 97,000 clones, around 50% of them singletons.

This chain joins TRBV7-3 and TRBJ2-1; maybe TRBD1 (7 bases). Sequenced sample: CD4+ T cells sorted from blood. The TCR comes from a human donor in good health. DNA for the CDR3: TGTGCCAGCAGCTTCCGACAGGGAGGCCACAATGAGCAGTTCTTC. Residues: CASSFRQGGHNEQFF.